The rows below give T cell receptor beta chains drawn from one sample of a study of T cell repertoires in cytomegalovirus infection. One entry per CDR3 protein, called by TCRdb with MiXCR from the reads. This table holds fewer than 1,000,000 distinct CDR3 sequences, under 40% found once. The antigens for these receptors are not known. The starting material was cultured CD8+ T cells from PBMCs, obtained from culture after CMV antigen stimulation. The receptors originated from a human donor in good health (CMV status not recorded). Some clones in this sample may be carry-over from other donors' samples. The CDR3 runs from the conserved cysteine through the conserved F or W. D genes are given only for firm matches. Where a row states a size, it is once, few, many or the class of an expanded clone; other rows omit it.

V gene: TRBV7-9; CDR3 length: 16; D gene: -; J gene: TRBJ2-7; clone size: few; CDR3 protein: CASSSQFMQGGYEQYF; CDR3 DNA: TGTGCCAGCAGCTCCCAGTTTATGCAGGGAGGCTACGAGCAGTACTTC
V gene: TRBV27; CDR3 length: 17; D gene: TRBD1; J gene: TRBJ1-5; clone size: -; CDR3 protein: CASSSGDRGNSNQPQHF; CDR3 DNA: TGTGCCAGCAGTTCAGGGGACAGGGGAAATAGCAATCAGCCCCAGCATTTT
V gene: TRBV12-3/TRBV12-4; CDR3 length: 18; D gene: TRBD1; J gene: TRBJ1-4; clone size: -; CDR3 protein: CASSAIRDRGLLGEKLFF; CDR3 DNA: TGTGCCAGCAGCGCAATCCGGGACAGGGGGCTTTTAGGAGAAAAACTGTTTTTT
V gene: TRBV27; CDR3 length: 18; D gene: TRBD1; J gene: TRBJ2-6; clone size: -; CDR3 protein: CASSLSGTGGAGANVLTF; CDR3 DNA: TGTGCCAGCAGTTTATCGGGGACAGGGGGCGCTGGGGCCAACGTCCTGACTTTC
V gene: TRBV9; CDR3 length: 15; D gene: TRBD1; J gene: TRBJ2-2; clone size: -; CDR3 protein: CASSSGQGLSGELFF; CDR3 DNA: TGTGCCAGCAGCTCCGGACAGGGTTTATCCGGGGAGCTGTTTTTT
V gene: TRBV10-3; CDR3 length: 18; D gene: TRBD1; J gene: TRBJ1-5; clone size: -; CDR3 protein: CAISTLPSGGQGGQPQHF; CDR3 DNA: TGTGCCATCAGTACACTACCTTCGGGGGGACAGGGAGGTCAGCCCCAGCATTTT
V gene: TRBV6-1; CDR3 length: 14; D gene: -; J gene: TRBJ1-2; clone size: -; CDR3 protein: CASSEEVGTYGYTF; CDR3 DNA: TGTGCCAGCAGTGAAGAGGTTGGAACCTATGGCTACACCTTC
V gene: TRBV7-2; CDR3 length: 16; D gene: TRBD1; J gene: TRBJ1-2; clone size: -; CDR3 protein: CASSYPEGGESYGYTF; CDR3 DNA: TGTGCCAGCAGCTACCCTGAAGGGGGCGAAAGCTATGGCTACACCTTC
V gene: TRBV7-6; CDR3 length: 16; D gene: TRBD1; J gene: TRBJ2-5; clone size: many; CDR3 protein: CASSLVLGQGEETQYF; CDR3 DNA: TGTGCCAGCAGCTTAGTTCTAGGACAGGGGGAAGAGACCCAGTACTTC
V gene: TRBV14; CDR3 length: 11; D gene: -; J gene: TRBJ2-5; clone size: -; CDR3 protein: CASSQDKREYF; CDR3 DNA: TGTGCCAGCAGCCAAGATAAGAGGGAGTACTTC
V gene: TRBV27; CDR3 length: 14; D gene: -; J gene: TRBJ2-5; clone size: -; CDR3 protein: CASSSPGFFETQYF; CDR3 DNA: TGTGCCAGCAGTTCCCCCGGATTCTTCGAGACCCAGTACTTC
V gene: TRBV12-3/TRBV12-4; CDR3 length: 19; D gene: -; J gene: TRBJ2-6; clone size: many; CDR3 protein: CASSLSGDSYFSGANVLTF; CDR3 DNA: TGTGCCAGCAGTTTATCGGGGGACTCTTATTTCTCTGGGGCCAACGTCCTGACTTTC